A single sample gave rise to the 32 T cell receptor beta chains below, sequenced in a study of T-cell reconstitution after alpha-beta-depleted transplantation in children. A TCRbeta library incorporating unique molecular identifiers was prepared. TCRdb passed the PCR reads through MiXCR, listing each CDR3 protein once. The table lists approximately 97,000 distinct CDR3 sequences, 4.5% to 7.5% of them singletons, with more than 5.5% in the top ten. The material sequenced was PBMCs, mostly from graft donor cells, taken 60 days after TCRalphabeta/CD19-depleted stem cell transplant. These receptor sequences come from a female patient aged 2-9 years who had a stem cell transplant for Fanconi anemia, so the T cells may come from the graft donor.

This clonotype showed up many times. This sequence joins TRBV20-1 and TRBJ2-5; D possibly uses TRBD1 or TRBD2 (5 bases each). The CDR3 has 15 amino acids. V was clipped by 6 bases and J by 5 bases, with 22 bases between them. Germline V gene sequence: CDR1 DFQATT, CDR2 SNEGSKA (reference sequence). The CDR3, as DNA: TGCAGTGCCCAACCTCCGGGACCCAAAGAGGAGACCCAGTACTTC. Translated, it gives CSAQPPGPKEETQYF.

This clonotype occurred many times. V usage is TRBV5-1 and J usage is TRBJ2-5; D gene ambiguous. Trimming cost V 2 bases and J 2 bases, with 10 bases left between them. CDR1 and CDR2 (germline): SGHRS, YFSETQ. The CDR3 is 14 residues long. This CDR3 is CASSFFDDQETQYF. The CDR3 DNA follows: TGCGCCAGCAGCTTCTTTGATGATCAAGAGACCCAGTACTTC.

Many counts were recorded for this clonotype. One junction end disagrees with the germline gene, perhaps due to a read error. The chain recombines TRBV18 with TRBJ2-1; the D gene is possibly TRBD2 (5 bases). The germline CDR1 and CDR2 sequences are KGHSH and LQKENI. This CDR3 has 12 amino acids. DNA for the CDR3: TGTGCCAGCTCACCGCGGGCCGGAGAAACGTCCTTC. This codes for CASSPRAGETSF. Using reference TRBV18 and TRBJ2-1 for the parts outside the CDR3, the full variable domain is NAGVMQNPRHLVRRRGQEARLRCSPMKGHSHVYWYRQLPEEGLKFMVYLQKENIIDESGMPKERFSAEFPKEGPSILRIQQVVRGDSAAYFCASSPRAGETSFGPGTRLTVL.

This clonotype was recorded once. This chain links TRBV7-2 with TRBJ2-5; D might be TRBD1 or TRBD2, each matching 6 bases. The CDR3 covers 14 residues. Per germline, CDR1 SGHTA and CDR2 FQGNSA. Trimming left V 3 bases short and J 5 bases short, with 13 bases between. The CDR3 here is CASSFFGGLETQYF. DNA of the CDR3: TGTGCCAGCAGCTTTTTTGGGGGGCTGGAGACCCAGTACTTC.

CDR3: CASSEAGTGYNYGYTF. CDR3 nucleotides: TGTGCCAGCAGTGAAGCCGGGACAGGTTATAACTATGGCTACACCTTC. V gene TRBV2 combines with J gene TRBJ1-2, with TRBD1 matching over 8 bases. The CDR3 is 16 residues long. V lost 0 bases and J lost 1; bases outside the gene matches: 4. The germline CDR1 and CDR2 sequences are SNHLY and FYNNEI.

This clonotype was detected ten times or more. V and J are TRBV5-1 and TRBJ2-1; 8 bases align to TRBD2. The CDR3 sequence is 14 residues long. With V trimmed by 0 bases and J by 4 bases, 0 bases remained unmatched. Per the germline V gene, CDR1 is SGHRS and CDR2 is YFSETQ. The DNA for the CDR3 is TGCGCCAGCAGCTTGGGACTAGCGTACAATGAGCAGTTCTTC. Translated, it gives CASSLGLAYNEQFF.

This clonotype was observed many times. The chain couples TRBV24-1 to TRBJ2-1, with TRBD2 identical over 9 bases. The CDR3 loop spans 15 amino acids. The V gene end was trimmed by 9 bases and the J gene end by 0 bases; junction bases not matched to a gene: 5. CDR1 and CDR2 from the germline V gene are KGHDR and SFDVKD. Here the CDR3 reads CATVAGAGSYNEQFF. For the CDR3, the DNA is TGTGCCACCGTAGCGGGGGCGGGCTCCTACAATGAGCAGTTCTTC.

This clonotype was counted ten times or more. The chain carries TRBV5-1 and TRBJ2-1; maybe TRBD2 (6 bases). Trimming removed 2 bases from V and 8 bases from J, with 17 bases in between. Germline CDR1 and CDR2: SGHRS and YFSETQ. The CDR3 consists of 15 residues. The CDR3 DNA reads TGCGCCAGCAGCTTTTCCGGGACTCGGTCTCATGAGCAGTTCTTC. The encoded protein is CASSFSGTRSHEQFF.

In its sample, this clonotype was seen a few times. The chain uses TRBV9 and TRBJ2-3; 10 positions match TRBD2. Germline V lookup: CDR1 SGDLS, CDR2 YYNGEE. The ends lost 7 bases at V and 0 bases at J; junction bases unmatched: 8. This CDR3 contains 16 residues. The CDR3 sequence is CASSGTSGASTDTQYF. The CDR3 nucleotides read TGTGCCAGCTCCGGAACTAGCGGGGCTAGCACAGATACGCAGTATTTT.

This clonotype came up many times. The chain recombines TRBV7-9 with TRBJ2-6; D possibly corresponds to TRBD2 (5 bases). CDR1 is SEHNR, CDR2 FQNEAQ, per germline (reference sequence). V was trimmed by 5 bases and J by 0 bases, leaving 14 bases between them. CDR3 size: 17 residues. CDR3 nucleotide sequence: TGTGCCAGCAGCCCAGCGGTCCCTCTCTCTGGGGCCAACGTCCTGACTTTC. Translation gives CASSPAVPLSGANVLTF.

The rearrangement links TRBV10-3 to TRBJ2-7; 10 bases line up with TRBD2. The V gene end was trimmed by 9 bases and the J gene end by 1 base; junction bases not matched to a gene: 18. Per the germline V gene, CDR1 is ENHRY and CDR2 is SYGVKD. The CDR3 has 18 residues. The CDR3 DNA is TGTGCCATTACAGGGGGGGGAGCGGGAGGGCCCTGTTCCTACGAGCAGTACTTC. This codes for CAITGGGAGGPCSYEQYF.

This clonotype was observed at least ten times. V is TRBV20-1 and J is TRBJ2-1; D is ambiguous. Trimming shortened V by 3 bases and J by 7 bases, and 7 bases separated the two germline ends. Germline V CDR1 and CDR2: DFQATT, SNEGSKA (reference sequence). CDR3 length: 11 amino acids. CDR3 loop: CSASPLNEQFF. The CDR3 region has the DNA TGCAGTGCTAGCCCCCTAAATGAGCAGTTCTTC.

This clonotype has a count of ten or more. This rearrangement joins TRBV28 to TRBJ2-7; D unclear. The CDR3 contains 12 residues. The germline V and J ends were trimmed by 7 bases and 2 bases, with 9 bases remaining between them. Per germline, CDR1 MDHEN and CDR2 SYDVKM. The CDR3 sequence: CASMAFAYEQYF. In DNA form, the CDR3 reads TGTGCCAGCATGGCCTTCGCCTACGAGCAGTACTTC.

This clonotype was found many times. The chain is built from TRBV27 and TRBJ2-7, with a possible D match to TRBD2 (6 bases). Germline V gene sequence: CDR1 MNHEY, CDR2 SMNVEV (reference sequence). The CDR3 spans 14 residues. V was cut by 6 bases and J by 7 bases, with 19 bases left in between. The CDR3 protein is CASSWGRRAGEQYF. DNA for the CDR3: TGTGCCAGCAGCTGGGGGAGGAGGGCCGGAGAGCAGTACTTC.

This clonotype was counted many times. The CDR3 reads CAWSVSGGSYEQYF. The CDR3 nucleotides are TGTGCCTGGAGTGTATCAGGGGGCTCCTACGAGCAGTACTTC. This sequence joins TRBV30 and TRBJ2-7, with 7 bases identical to TRBD1. The V gene end was trimmed by 0 bases and the J gene end by 0 bases; junction bases not matched to a gene: 2. CDR3 length equals 14 residues. Germline CDR1 is GTSNPN and CDR2 is SVGIG (reference sequence).

This clonotype was seen at least ten times. The chain links TRBV29-1 to TRBJ2-7; no reliable D call. Germline V gene sequence: CDR1 SQVTM, CDR2 ANQGSEA. Trimming cost V 5 bases and J 3 bases, with 8 bases left between them. This CDR3 region has 11 residues. CDR3 nucleotides: TGCAGCGTTCTTCGCGGCTACGAGCAGTACTTC. It translates to CSVLRGYEQYF.

This clonotype was seen ten or more times. The rearrangement uses TRBV6-6 and TRBJ1-4; D is unresolved. V was shortened by 7 bases and J by 8 bases, with 8 bases between the two germline ends. CDR1 and CDR2 (germline): MNHNY, SVGAGI (reference sequence). The CDR3 has 11 amino acids. The CDR3 here is CASNRREKLFF. CDR3 coding DNA: TGTGCCAGCAACAGACGGGAAAAACTGTTTTTT.

The chain is built from TRBV27 and TRBJ2-1; D remains ambiguous. This CDR3 comprises 15 residues. Trimming shortened V by 8 bases and J by 0 bases, and 14 bases separated the two germline ends. Germline CDR1 is MNHEY and CDR2 is SMNVEV (reference sequence). In DNA form, the CDR3 reads TGTGCCAGCGAATCCTTAGTTAGCTCCTACAATGAGCAGTTCTTC. This codes for CASESLVSSYNEQFF.

Relative to its sample, this clonotype is medium-sized. The J gene is TRBJ2-1, the V gene TRBV20-1; D call uncertain. The CDR3 has 15 amino acids. Germline V gene lookup returns CDR1 DFQATT and CDR2 SNEGSKA (reference sequence). V lost 0 bases to trimming and J lost 2 bases, with 11 bases between them. DNA for the CDR3: TGCAGTGCTAGAGATCTCGCGCAAACCTACAATGAGCAGTTCTTC. It codes for CSARDLAQTYNEQFF.

This rearrangement joins TRBV19 to TRBJ2-7, with 11 bases identical to TRBD1. This CDR3 spans 16 amino acids. The V and J ends lost 6 bases and 1 base, in that order; junction bases with no gene match: 8. Germline CDR1 is LNHDA and CDR2 is SQIVND (reference sequence). Here the CDR3 reads CASSLPGQGASYEQYF. In DNA, the CDR3 is TGTGCCAGTAGCCTCCCAGGACAGGGGGCGTCCTACGAGCAGTACTTC.

This clonotype was counted between two and nine times. V usage is TRBV5-1 and J usage is TRBJ2-7; maybe TRBD1 (6 bases). The CDR3 has 14 amino acids. Germline-derived CDR1 and CDR2 are SGHRS and YFSETQ. V lost 4 bases to trimming and J lost 0 bases, with 11 bases between them. This CDR3 is CASSIWGHSYEQYF. The CDR3 bases are TGCGCCAGCAGCATATGGGGACACTCCTACGAGCAGTACTTC.

The table lists this clonotype with a few counts. V is TRBV12-3 or TRBV12-4 and J is TRBJ2-3; TRBD2 aligns across 8 bases. This CDR3 contains 16 residues. The trim removed 8 bases at V and 3 bases at J, leaving 13 bases unmatched. CDR3 region: CASRDVQRGYTDTQYF. Here the CDR3 DNA reads TGTGCCAGCCGCGACGTCCAGCGGGGGTATACAGATACGCAGTATTTT.

Many counts were recorded for this clonotype. The V and J genes are TRBV7-9 and TRBJ2-1; a weak D match, TRBD2 (6 bases). The CDR3 is made up of 17 amino acids. In germline, CDR1 is SEHNR, CDR2 FQNEAQ (reference sequence). V lost 0 bases and J 8 bases, leaving 20 bases between the germline ends. Here the CDR3 reads CASSLASPTSLFHEQFF. CDR3 nucleotides: TGTGCCAGCAGCTTAGCGTCCCCGACTAGTCTCTTCCATGAGCAGTTCTTC.

This clonotype was detected many times. The chain couples TRBV7-3 to TRBJ2-7, with TRBD1 matching 7 bases. CDR3 length: 12 amino acids. V dropped 3 bases and J dropped 12; count of bases not matched to a gene: 8. CDR1 and CDR2 from the germline V gene are SGHTA and FQGTGA. Here the CDR3 reads CASSLARGKLYF. CDR3 nucleotides: TGTGCCAGCAGCTTGGCCAGGGGGAAACTGTACTTC.

For this clonotype: Possible read error: a much larger clone is one base away. This CDR3 fails to terminate in the conserved phenylalanine or tryptophan, so it likely reflects a read error. The V call is TRBV12-3 or TRBV12-4, the J call TRBJ2-3; D might be TRBD2 (5 bases). V lost 2 bases to trimming and J lost 2 bases, with 14 bases between them. CDR3 size: 16 residues. DNA for the CDR3: TGTGCCAGCAGTTTAAACCGACTACTACCCACAGATACGCAGTATATT. As protein: CASSLNRLLPTDTQYI.

The chain joins TRBV5-1 to TRBJ1-2; unclear D gene. The CDR3 spans 12 residues. Germline V gene lookup returns CDR1 SGHRS and CDR2 YFSETQ. Trimming pared 1 base from V and 7 bases from J, leaving 8 bases between. This chain's CDR3 is CASSLPGTGYTF. Written as DNA, the CDR3 is TGCGCCAGCAGCTTGCCGGGAACTGGCTACACCTTC.

In this sample, this clonotype turned up many times. The V call is TRBV6-5, the J call TRBJ2-1; 10 positions match TRBD2. This CDR3 region has 14 residues. Per germline, CDR1 MNHEY and CDR2 SVGAGI. J gave up 12 bases and V 0 bases, and 5 bases lay outside the gene matches. Written as DNA, the CDR3 is TGTGCCAGCAGTTACTCCAACATAGCGGGGGGGCAGTTCTTC. Translating gives CASSYSNIAGGQFF.

The chain joins TRBV9 to TRBJ1-2; D call uncertain. CDR3 size: 12 residues. V lost 0 bases and J 6 bases, leaving 6 bases between the germline ends. Looked up from germline, CDR1 is SGDLS and CDR2 is YYNGEE. CDR3 sequence (DNA): TGTGCCAGCAGCGTAGTGGCCCATGGCTACACCTTC. Translating gives CASSVVAHGYTF.

This clonotype appeared a few times. J is TRBJ2-7 and V is TRBV3-1; 9 bases align to TRBD2. Germline V gives CDR1 LGHDT, CDR2 YNNKEL (reference sequence). This CDR3 has 18 amino acids. The junction had 16 bases not matched to a gene; V was cut back by 4 bases and J by 3 bases. This chain's CDR3 is CASSLGLAGTHSRYEQYF. CDR3 bases: TGTGCCAGCAGCCTCGGGCTAGCGGGGACTCACAGCCGCTACGAGCAGTACTTC.

This clonotype was detected ten times or more. The chain joins TRBV6-2 or TRBV6-3 to TRBJ1-5; a weak D match, TRBD1 (6 bases). The CDR3 runs 16 residues. Germline V gene lookup returns CDR1 MNHEY and CDR2 SVGEGT. With 6 bases removed from V and 4 bases from J, the gap between germline ends came to 19 bases. CDR3 sequence reads: CASRPQGSGGNQPQHF. The CDR3 nucleotides are TGTGCCAGCAGACCCCAGGGGTCGGGGGGAAATCAGCCCCAGCATTTT.

This clonotype was seen repeatedly, ten times or more. V usage is TRBV29-1 and J usage is TRBJ2-7, with 9 bases fitting TRBD2. The germline gives CDR1 SQVTM, CDR2 ANQGSEA. The V segment lost 2 bases and the J segment 2 bases; nucleotides outside the gene matches: 10. This CDR3 spans 16 amino acids. Here the CDR3 DNA reads TGCAGCGTTGAACTAGGTCTAGCGGGAATCGCCTACGAGCAGTACTTC. Amino acids: CSVELGLAGIAYEQYF.

At least ten counts were recorded for this clonotype. This rearrangement joins TRBV5-5 to TRBJ2-2; D is unclear. Per the germline V gene, CDR1 is SGHKS and CDR2 is YYEKEE (reference sequence). V lost 6 bases and J lost 4, with 19 bases in between. The CDR3 has 16 residues. The CDR3 spells CASIATPPSGTGELFF. Here the CDR3 DNA reads TGTGCCAGCATCGCTACCCCACCCTCGGGCACCGGGGAGCTGTTTTTT.